Reported below is one T cell receptor (beta chain). The target antigen is unknown. The sample comes from a study of shared clonotypes between healthy human individuals. Only in-frame clones appear in the TCRdb table, and some are missing; sequencing was by immunoSEQ multiplex PCR. The data contain under 2,000,000 clones, approximately 94% of them singletons. Study-level findings and limits: It was expected that sequencing depth would affect clonotype sharing among donors.

As defined, naive CD8 cells were CD45RO-negative and positively selected for CCR7, with terminally differentiated effector memory CD45RA+ cells excluded. V lost 4 bases and J 5 bases, leaving 16 bases between the germline ends. CDR3 length: 15 amino acids. CDR1 and CDR2 (germline): MNHEY, SMNVEV (reference sequence). Sequenced input: naive CD8+ T cells sorted from blood. This sequence was found in a man aged 18-30 years in good health. J is TRBJ2-3 and V is TRBV27, with D possibly matching TRBD1 (5 bases). CDR3 loop: CASSWLGAVGDTQYF. DNA of the CDR3: TGTGCCAGCAGTTGGTTAGGGGCGGTTGGAGATACGCAGTATTTT.